These 25 T cell receptor beta chains were sequenced from one sample in a study of post-analysis software for immune sequencing data. Their antigens are not known. Points from the study as a whole: The study found TRBV5-6, TRBV5-1 and TRBV20-1 among 5 or 6 TRBV segments more frequent in patients than controls.

Each TCR beta cDNA library carried unique molecular identifiers. A single record per CDR3 protein comes from TCRdb applying MiXCR to the PCR reads. The sample carries 550,000 to 700,000 distinct CDR3 sequences, about 40% recorded once. The sample taken for sequencing was blood. Receptors were obtained from a girl aged 10-17 years with multiple sclerosis.

The genes are TRBV4-1 and TRBJ2-2; 8 nucleotides match TRBD2. Germline-derived CDR1 and CDR2 are MGHRA and YSYEKL. This CDR3 spans 16 amino acids. Unmatched junction bases numbered 9, after V lost 4 bases and J lost 5 bases. The CDR3 is CASSLSGSTGTGELFF. CDR3 nucleotides: TGCGCCAGCAGCCTAAGCGGGAGCACGGGTACCGGGGAGCTGTTTTTT.

V usage is TRBV10-3 and J usage is TRBJ2-1, with TRBD2 matching over 10 bases. The CDR3 extends over 15 amino acids. Unmatched junction bases numbered 5, after V lost 4 bases and J lost 5 bases. The germline V gene encodes CDR1 ENHRY and CDR2 SYGVKD. The CDR3 spells CAISVTAGGDNEQFF. The CDR3 DNA sequence: TGTGCCATCAGTGTAACAGCGGGGGGGGACAATGAGCAGTTCTTC.

This clonotype was seen only once. The CDR3 region has the DNA TGTGCCAGCAGTTTCCAAGCGGGGGCCCTCCAAGAGACCCAGTACTTC. Translating gives CASSFQAGALQETQYF. The rearrangement links TRBV28 to TRBJ2-5, with 8 nucleotides matching TRBD2. CDR1 and CDR2 (germline): MDHEN, SYDVKM. J lost 1 base, V lost 3 bases, and 7 bases had no gene match. The CDR3 extends over 16 amino acids.

This clonotype turned up a few times. The gene calls are TRBV10-3 and TRBJ2-4; D might be TRBD2 (6 bases). The CDR3 has 15 residues. V was clipped by 2 bases and J by 6 bases, with 14 bases between them. CDR1 is ENHRY and CDR2 is SYGVKD in the germline V gene. The CDR3 is CAISEQPQGGNIQYF. CDR3 DNA sequence: TGTGCCATCAGTGAGCAACCTCAGGGAGGAAACATTCAGTACTTC.

V and J are TRBV3-1 and TRBJ1-1; unclear D gene. This CDR3 has 13 amino acids. Trimming stripped 3 bases from V and 3 bases from J, with 8 bases between. Germline V gene sequence: CDR1 LGHDT, CDR2 YNNKEL (reference sequence). Here the CDR3 reads CASSHRLDTEAFF. The CDR3 DNA sequence: TGTGCCAGCAGCCACCGCCTCGACACTGAAGCTTTCTTT.

The chain combines TRBV20-1 with TRBJ2-5, with D possibly matching TRBD2 (5 bases). Per germline, CDR1 DFQATT and CDR2 SNEGSKA (reference sequence). This CDR3 is built from 12 residues. With 3 bases removed from V and 4 bases from J, the gap between germline ends came to 9 bases. The CDR3: CSASPGGETQYF. CDR3 nucleotide sequence: TGCAGTGCTAGCCCAGGAGGAGAGACCCAGTACTTC.

The chain uses TRBV25-1 and TRBJ2-7; D is uncertain. The germline CDR1 and CDR2 sequences are MGHDK and SYGVNS. This CDR3 has 13 amino acids. Trimming stripped 5 bases from V and 5 bases from J, with 13 bases between. DNA of the CDR3: TGTGCCAGCAGTTTTACAGCCGACCACGAGCAGTACTTC. This gives the protein CASSFTADHEQYF.

This clonotype came up once. The rearrangement joins TRBV29-1 to TRBJ2-7, with a tentative D call TRBD2 (6 bases). Trimming stripped 4 bases from V and 3 bases from J, with 13 bases between. The CDR3 loop spans 13 amino acids. Looked up from germline, CDR1 is SQVTM and CDR2 is ANQGSEA. The chain's CDR3 is CSVGNRRVYEQYF. CDR3 nucleotides: TGCAGCGTTGGTAATAGGAGGGTCTACGAGCAGTACTTC.

Turning to this clonotype: Relative to the germline gene, one junction end is altered; a read error may explain this. The chain couples TRBV7-9 to TRBJ2-3; 8 positions match TRBD2. The V gene's germline CDR1 is SEHNR and CDR2 FQNEAQ (reference sequence). CDR3 length: 16 residues. The CDR3 DNA follows: TGCGCCAGCAGCTCCGACGGCGGGGGGTCCACAGATACGCAGTATTTT. Protein: CASSSDGGGSTDTQYF.

The chain recombines TRBV28 with TRBJ2-1; 7 bases are a match to TRBD1. Germline CDR1 is MDHEN and CDR2 is SYDVKM. The CDR3 has 15 residues. V was clipped by 7 bases and J by 0 bases; unmatched bases: 6. The DNA of the CDR3 is TGTGCCAGCACCGCGACAGGGCGCTCCTACAATGAGCAGTTCTTC. This translates into CASTATGRSYNEQFF.

This clonotype was counted between two and nine times. The chain uses TRBV4-1 and TRBJ2-7; TRBD2 might be the D (6 bases). CDR1 MGHRA and CDR2 YSYEKL come from the germline V gene. The length of the CDR3 is 16 residues. V lost 1 base and J lost 2, with 15 bases in between. The CDR3 DNA sequence: TGCGCCAGCAGCCAAGCCCCCGGGGGAGCCCCCTACGAGCAGTACTTC. It codes for CASSQAPGGAPYEQYF.

The V call is TRBV10-3, the J call TRBJ2-7, with 8 bases identical to TRBD1. With V trimmed by 3 bases and J by 3 bases, 10 bases remained unmatched. The germline gives CDR1 ENHRY, CDR2 SYGVKD. CDR3 length equals 16 residues. CDR3 bases: TGTGCCATCAGTGAAGCCCCCGGGACAGGACGCTACGAGCAGTACTTC. It specifies CAISEAPGTGRYEQYF.

This clonotype was seen a few times. The genes are TRBV20-1 and TRBJ1-5; D gene ambiguous. Germline lookup yields CDR1 DFQATT and CDR2 SNEGSKA (reference sequence). This CDR3 has 16 residues. V was pared by 0 bases and J by 1 base, with 13 bases between. DNA of the CDR3: TGCAGTGCTAGAGAGCATGGGTGGGTAAGCAATCAGCCCCAGCATTTT. Encoded protein: CSAREHGWVSNQPQHF.

The chain links TRBV9 to TRBJ2-3; D is unresolved. Trimming removed 0 bases at V and 5 bases at J, with 4 bases between. Germline CDR1 is SGDLS and CDR2 is YYNGEE. CDR3 size: 12 residues. CDR3 DNA sequence: TGTGCCAGCAGCGTAGGGGTAGATACGCAGTATTTT. Encoded protein: CASSVGVDTQYF.

The chain links TRBV20-1 to TRBJ2-2; the D gene could be TRBD1 or TRBD2 (6 bases each). The V gene lost 0 bases and the J gene lost 0 bases, with 11 bases spanning the gap. CDR1 is DFQATT, CDR2 SNEGSKA, per germline (reference sequence). The CDR3 is 16 residues long. This CDR3 reads CSARDAGHPNTGELFF. The CDR3 DNA reads as TGCAGTGCTAGAGATGCGGGACACCCGAACACCGGGGAGCTGTTTTTT.

The chain is built from TRBV7-2 and TRBJ2-7; TRBD2 aligns across 8 bases. The V segment lost 0 bases and the J segment 4 bases; nucleotides outside the gene matches: 8. The length of the CDR3 is 16 residues. CDR1 is SGHTA, CDR2 FQGNSA, per germline. The CDR3 DNA sequence: TGTGCCAGCAGCTTAGCGCAAAGCGGGAGCGGGTACGAGCAGTACTTC. Amino acids: CASSLAQSGSGYEQYF.

The V gene is TRBV15, the J gene TRBJ2-3; 7 bases are a match to TRBD2. The junction had 8 bases not matched to a gene; V was cut back by 2 bases and J by 6 bases. The CDR3 loop spans 15 amino acids. CDR1 and CDR2 from the germline V gene are LNHNV and YYDKDF (reference sequence). CDR3 bases: TGTGCCACCAGCAGAACCCTAGTGGGGGGGGATACGCAGTATTTT. Protein product: CATSRTLVGGDTQYF.

The gene calls are TRBV6-5 and TRBJ2-5; D is perhaps TRBD1 (6 bases). Per the germline V gene, CDR1 is MNHEY and CDR2 is SVGAGI. V lost 5 bases and J lost 4, with 20 bases in between. The CDR3 totals 16 residues. In nucleotides, the CDR3 is TGTGCCAGCAGTCGGAACGAACTAGGGGGACGAGAGACCCAGTACTTC. It is translated as CASSRNELGGRETQYF.

This clonotype was detected a few times. The V gene is TRBV6-1, the J gene TRBJ1-1; 8 bases fit TRBD1. The CDR3 runs to 16 residues. Germline V gives CDR1 MNHNS, CDR2 SASEGT. With V trimmed by 4 bases and J by 0 bases, 7 bases remained unmatched. The CDR3 loop is CASSARTGPLNTEAFF. CDR3 DNA: TGTGCCAGCAGTGCCCGGACAGGGCCACTGAACACTGAAGCTTTCTTT.

The chain joins TRBV12-3 or TRBV12-4 to TRBJ2-2; D ambiguous. This CDR3 comprises 13 residues. V was clipped by 6 bases and J by 5 bases, with 10 bases between them. The CDR3 loop is CASRPVGTGELFF. In DNA, the CDR3 is TGTGCCAGCAGACCCGTGGGGACCGGGGAGCTGTTTTTT.

The chain uses TRBV18 and TRBJ2-7; 7 bases line up with TRBD1. Per the germline V gene, CDR1 is KGHSH and CDR2 is LQKENI. CDR3 length equals 14 residues. With V trimmed by 5 bases and J by 2 bases, 6 bases remained unmatched. CDR3 bases: TGTGCCAGCTCATTACAGGGGACCGCCTACGAGCAGTACTTC. It is translated as CASSLQGTAYEQYF.

This clonotype turned up a few times. The CDR3 DNA is TGTGCCAGCAGTCCACGGATCAATTCCTATAGCAATCAGCCCCAGCATTTT. Protein sequence: CASSPRINSYSNQPQHF. J is TRBJ1-5 and V is TRBV12-3 or TRBV12-4, with unresolved D. V was trimmed by 5 bases and J by 0 bases, leaving 17 bases between them. The CDR3 extends over 17 amino acids.

The chain has TRBV6-1 and TRBJ2-7; 8 bases line up with TRBD1. Trimming cost V 3 bases and J 7 bases; bases outside gene matches: 14. The CDR3 contains 16 residues. Germline V gene lookup returns CDR1 MNHNS and CDR2 SASEGT. The CDR3 here is CASSDPGVTGVWEQYF. CDR3 DNA sequence: TGTGCCAGCAGTGACCCCGGGGTGACAGGGGTGTGGGAGCAGTACTTC.

This clonotype was seen only a few times. This sequence joins TRBV9 and TRBJ1-5, with 7 bases matching TRBD1. V lost 0 bases and J lost 6; bases outside the gene matches: 6. The germline V gene has CDR1 SGDLS and CDR2 YYNGEE. CDR3 size: 15 residues. CDR3 protein: CASSVGAGGSQPQHF. The CDR3 nucleotides read TGTGCCAGCAGCGTAGGAGCAGGGGGAAGTCAGCCCCAGCATTTT.

This chain's CDR3 is CASTSPEGPSGNTIYF. The CDR3 DNA follows: TGTGCCAGCACCTCACCCGAGGGTCCCTCTGGAAACACCATATATTTT. J is TRBJ1-3 and V is TRBV6-1; D unclear. The V end was cut by 7 bases, the J end by 0 bases, with 16 bases between. The V gene's germline CDR1 is MNHNS and CDR2 SASEGT. The CDR3 consists of 16 residues.